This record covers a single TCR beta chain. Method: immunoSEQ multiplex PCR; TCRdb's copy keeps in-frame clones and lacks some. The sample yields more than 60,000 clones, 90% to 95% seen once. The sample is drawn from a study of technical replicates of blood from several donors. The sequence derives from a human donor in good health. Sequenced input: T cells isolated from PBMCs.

Written as DNA, the CDR3 is TGTGCCAGCAGTTTATATCTAGCGGGAGGAGATACGCAGTATTTT. Its translation is CASSLYLAGGDTQYF. This chain joins TRBV27 and TRBJ2-3; 11 nucleotides line up with TRBD2. The CDR3 extends over 15 amino acids. Germline loops: CDR1 MNHEY, CDR2 SMNVEV (reference sequence). V gave up 1 base and J gave up 5 bases; unmatched junction bases: 2.